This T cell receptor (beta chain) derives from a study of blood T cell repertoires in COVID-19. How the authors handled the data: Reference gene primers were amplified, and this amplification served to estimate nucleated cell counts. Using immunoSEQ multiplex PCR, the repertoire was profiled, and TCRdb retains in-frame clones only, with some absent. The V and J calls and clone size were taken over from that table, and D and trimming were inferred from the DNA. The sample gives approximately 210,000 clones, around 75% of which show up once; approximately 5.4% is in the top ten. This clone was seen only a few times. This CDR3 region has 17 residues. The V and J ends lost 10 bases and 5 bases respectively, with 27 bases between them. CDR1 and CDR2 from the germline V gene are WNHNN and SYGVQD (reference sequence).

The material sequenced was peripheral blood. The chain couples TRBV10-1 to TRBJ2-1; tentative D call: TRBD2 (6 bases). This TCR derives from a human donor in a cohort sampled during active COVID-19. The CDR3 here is CATWGVAASPLDNEQFF. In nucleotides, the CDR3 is TGCGCCACCTGGGGGGTAGCAGCTTCCCCCTTAGACAATGAGCAGTTCTTC.